This TCR beta chain was sequenced for a study of vaccination and CD4 T cells after COVID-19. Overall study context: Convalescent patients were SARS-CoV-2 positive by nasal swab PCR; ten or so mild, one severe. Investigators took post-vaccine samples a median 72 days after dose two, within a range of 14 to 241.

V was clipped by 0 bases and J by 8 bases, with 9 bases between them. The CDR3 is 12 amino acids. The germline V gene encodes CDR1 DFQATT and CDR2 SNEGSKA (reference sequence). Sequence data for DNA of cultured CD4+ T cells were generated by the Oncomine TCR Beta short-read assay. TCRdb recomputed calls from the PCR reads with MiXCR, one row per CDR3 protein. Found here are more than 20,000 distinct CDR3 sequences, 41% of them singletons; the top ten hold more than 4.5%. Regarding time point: late sampling 161 to 241 days after vaccination in a few convalescent patients. Treatment described: approximately 9-day PBMC culture with coronavirus spike peptide pools or control peptides (ViraFEST assay). The ViraFEST method relied on peptide pools to expand antigen-specific T cells, followed by TCR sequencing. Following a culture period (more than 9 days), negative selection was used to isolate CD4+ T cells.

This clonotype appeared a few times. Its antigen is not identified. The sample was CD4+ T cells from blood, cultured in vitro, taken about 7 months after SARS-CoV-2 vaccination. The rearrangement joins TRBV20-1 to TRBJ2-3, with a tentative D call TRBD2 (5 bases). The source of this sequence is a human donor who had recovered from COVID-19. CDR3 nucleotide sequence: TGCAGTGCTAGAGAGTCAGGAGGTACGCAGTATTTT. It is translated as CSARESGGTQYF.